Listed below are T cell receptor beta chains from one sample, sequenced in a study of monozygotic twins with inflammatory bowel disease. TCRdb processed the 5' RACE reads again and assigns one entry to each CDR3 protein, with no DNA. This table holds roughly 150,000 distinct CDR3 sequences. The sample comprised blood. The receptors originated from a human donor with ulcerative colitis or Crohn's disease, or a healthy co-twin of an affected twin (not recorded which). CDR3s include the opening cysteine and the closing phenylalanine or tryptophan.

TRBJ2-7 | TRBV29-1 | CSVVYSGTDNYEQYF
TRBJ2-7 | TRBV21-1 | CASSKAQISYEQYF
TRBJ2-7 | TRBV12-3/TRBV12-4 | CASRSGQISYEQYF
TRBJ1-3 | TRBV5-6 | CASSFGASGNTIYF
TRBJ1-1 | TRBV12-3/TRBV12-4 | CASILTANTEAFF
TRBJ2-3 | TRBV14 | CASSRRLAGEVGTDTQYF
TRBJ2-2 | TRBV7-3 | CASSPAGDYTGELFF
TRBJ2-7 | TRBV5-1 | CASSFQDRVSEQYF
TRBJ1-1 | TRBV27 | CASSLSGRGRGTEAFF
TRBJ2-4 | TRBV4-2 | CASSPGQGANIQYF
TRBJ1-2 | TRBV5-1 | CASSLTKTGNYGYTF
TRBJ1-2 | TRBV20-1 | CSARGGGGSGYTF
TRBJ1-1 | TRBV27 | CASTPSGGYTEAFF
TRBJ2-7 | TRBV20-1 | CSALSSGSPDEQYF
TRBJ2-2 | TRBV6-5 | CASSSGNTGELFF
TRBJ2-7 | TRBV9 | CASSVDFRPQGSYEQYF
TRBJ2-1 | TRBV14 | CASSPVAAYNEQFF